What follows is one T cell receptor beta chain and its context. Its antigen is unknown. The data were obtained in a study of tumor-infiltrating lymphocytes in primary liver carcinoma. Background on the study: Samples returned roughly 3.5 to 7.5 million productive TCRbeta reads, a yield that was similar across tissue types.

Total RNA (around 500 ng) served as template for TCR beta cDNA synthesis primed by a constant-region primer. ARM-PCR, slightly modified, supplied the TCR beta libraries through three nested multiplex PCR rounds. PCR rounds one and two used TRBV1-TRBV30 forward primers with a C-beta reverse primer for about 11 cycles each. TCRdb called the multiplex PCR reads again in MiXCR, with one record for every CDR3 protein. The data contain 40,000 to 55,000 distinct CDR3 sequences, less than 75% of them singletons. V was pared by 4 bases and J by 7 bases, with 7 bases of the junction left unmatched. The CDR3 extends over 14 amino acids. The germline gives CDR1 SGHTA, CDR2 FQGTGA. It was from roughly 20-30 mg of unsorted bulk tissue that RNA and DNA were co-extracted. Tumor samples were assessed, and every one had over 80% viable tumor cells. Study-wide points: Tumor region pairs shared more overlap than did tumor-adjacent and tumor-blood pairs.

The chain uses TRBV7-3 and TRBJ2-3; 8 bases map to TRBD2. The source material was liver tumor tissue from sampling region 5. This sample's subset: tumor region T5, tumor centre. The clonotype comes from a man aged 40-49 years with primary liver carcinoma and hepatitis B virus infection. The DNA for the CDR3 is TGTGCCAGCAGCTCCTTAGCGGGGCGGAATACGCAGTATTTT. Protein: CASSSLAGRNTQYF.